This T cell receptor beta chain was sequenced during a study of T cells after yellow fever vaccination. Of note for this clonotype: Its specificity is unknown.

Study-wide findings and caveats: Most clones from primary vaccination were detected again post-booster (roughly 96% CD4, 88% CD8). High-abundance clonotypes from the bulk population could contaminate FACS-sorted repertoires.

In making TCR cDNA, 5'RACE template switching added a universal primer site and UMIs to it. TCRdb passed the 5' RACE reads through MiXCR, listing each CDR3 protein once. Of about 260,000 distinct CDR3 sequences in the sample, around 13% are singletons; the top ten hold roughly 0.5%. Germline V CDR1 and CDR2: SGHTA, FQGNSA. V shed 4 bases and J shed 2 bases, with 15 bases lying between them. This CDR3 spans 15 amino acids. This chain links TRBV7-2 with TRBJ2-7; possibly TRBD2 for D (6 bases). The sample in question was CD4+ T cells sorted from PBMCs, obtained 45 days after the yellow fever booster vaccination. The sequence was collected from a man aged 25 to 45 who received the YFV17D yellow fever vaccine. CDR3 sequence reads: CASSSAGTLTYEQYF. The CDR3 nucleotides are TGTGCCAGCAGCTCAGCCGGGACTTTAACCTACGAGCAGTACTTC. Combining the CDR3 with reference TRBV7-2 and TRBJ2-7 gives the whole variable domain GAGVSQSPSNKVTEKGKDVELRCDPISGHTALYWYRQSLGQGLEFLIYFQGNSAPDKSGLPSDRFSAERTGGSVSTLTIQRTQQEDSAVYLCASSSAGTLTYEQYFGPGTRLTVT.